A single sample gave rise to the 32 T cell receptor beta chains below, sequenced in a study of graft-versus-host responses after intestinal transplantation. Assay used: immunoSEQ multiplex PCR; TCRdb lists only in-frame clones, some missing. The sample holds tens of thousands of clones, 90% seen once. Which antigens these TCRs recognize remains unknown. Material: unstimulated CD8+ T cells sorted from spleen or lymph node cells, obtained before intestinal transplant. The receptors were sampled from a human donor who received an intestinal transplant.

This clone has only one observation. The chain is built from TRBV4-1 and TRBJ1-6; 9 bases are a match to TRBD1. After removal of 0 bases from V and 7 bases from J, the junction contained 1 base not matched to a gene. CDR3 length equals 15 residues. Germline assignment: CDR1 MGHRA and CDR2 YSYEKL. The DNA of the CDR3 is TGCGCCAGCAGCCAAGAAGGGACAGGGAATTCACCCCTCCACTTT. Residues: CASSQEGTGNSPLHF.

This chain uses TRBV4-1 with TRBJ1-1; D remains unclear. The germline V and J ends were trimmed by 0 bases and 4 bases, with 6 bases remaining between them. CDR1 is MGHRA and CDR2 is YSYEKL in the germline V gene. This CDR3 has 13 residues. The CDR3, as DNA: TGCGCCAGCAGCCAAGATGTTAGCACTGAAGCTTTCTTT. Translating it yields CASSQDVSTEAFF.

The chain carries TRBV7-9 and TRBJ1-2; D may be TRBD1 (6 bases). From germline, CDR1 is SEHNR and CDR2 FQNEAQ (reference sequence). Trimming cost V 8 bases and J 4 bases, with 17 bases left between them. The CDR3 loop spans 14 amino acids. The CDR3 sequence is CASRTATGTYGYTF. Here the CDR3 DNA reads TGTGCCAGCCGGACGGCCACAGGGACCTATGGCTACACCTTC.

The chain is built from TRBV9 and TRBJ2-7; TRBD1 is a possible D gene (5 bases). V was trimmed by 3 bases and J by 0 bases, leaving 7 bases between them. This CDR3 spans 13 amino acids. Germline lookup yields CDR1 SGDLS and CDR2 YYNGEE. Written as DNA, the CDR3 is TGTGCCAGCAGCGGGACAACCTCCTACGAGCAGTACTTC. This translates into CASSGTTSYEQYF.

The chain recombines TRBV9 with TRBJ2-3; maybe TRBD2 (5 bases). The germline V gene has CDR1 SGDLS and CDR2 YYNGEE. The CDR3 extends over 12 amino acids. Trimming took 3 bases from V and 8 from J, leaving 10 bases between them. As DNA, the CDR3 is TGTGCCAGCAGCGACACGCGGGCTACGCAGTATTTT. Protein product: CASSDTRATQYF.

The chain recombines TRBV5-1 with TRBJ2-5; D call uncertain. This CDR3 comprises 13 residues. The germline V gene has CDR1 SGHRS and CDR2 YFSETQ. The germline V and J ends were trimmed by 2 bases and 4 bases, with 9 bases remaining between them. The CDR3, as DNA: TGCGCCAGCAGCTTAAGGTGGGCAGAGACCCAGTACTTC. As protein: CASSLRWAETQYF.

The chain links TRBV15 to TRBJ1-1; a possible D gene is TRBD1 (6 bases). This CDR3 is built from 16 residues. CDR1 and CDR2 from the germline V gene are LNHNV and YYDKDF (reference sequence). V was pared by 5 bases and J by 6 bases, with 22 bases between. The DNA of the CDR3 is TGTGCCACCAGCCGTCCGGGGGGGCCCCTCGGCGCTGAAGCTTTCTTT. Amino acid sequence: CATSRPGGPLGAEAFF.

This chain joins TRBV6-1 and TRBJ2-1, with D possibly being TRBD2 (6 bases). Trimming left V 0 bases short and J 5 bases short, with 17 bases between. The CDR3 runs 17 residues. Germline V gene lookup returns CDR1 MNHNS and CDR2 SASEGT. The CDR3 loop is CASSEASPRRDNNEQFF. The CDR3 coding sequence is TGTGCCAGCAGTGAAGCTTCCCCGCGGCGGGATAACAATGAGCAGTTCTTC.

The chain carries TRBV6-5 and TRBJ1-2, with no clear D. The CDR3 has 13 residues. Per germline, CDR1 MNHEY and CDR2 SVGAGI. Between the trimmed V and J ends, which lost 5 bases and 8 bases, there was a span of 15 bases. The CDR3 is CASSAGWSQGYTF. DNA of the CDR3: TGTGCCAGCAGTGCCGGGTGGTCTCAGGGCTACACCTTC.

This chain joins TRBV6-5 and TRBJ1-4, with a possible D match to TRBD1 (5 bases). The V and J ends lost 6 bases and 5 bases respectively, with 7 bases between them. Germline lookup yields CDR1 MNHEY and CDR2 SVGAGI. This CDR3 region has 12 residues. The CDR3, as DNA: TGTGCCAGCAGCACAGGCAATGAAAAACTGTTTTTT. It is translated as CASSTGNEKLFF.

This clone was detected once. Other DNA variants within this sample encode the same CDR3. J is TRBJ2-1 and V is TRBV6-5, with D possibly matching TRBD1 (5 bases). The CDR3 extends over 12 amino acids. Germline CDR1 reads MNHEY; CDR2 reads SVGAGI. V lost 2 bases, J lost 7 bases, and 6 bases lay in between. CDR3 nucleotide sequence: TGTGCCAGCAGTTACCCAGGGAATGAGCAGTTCTTC. Amino acid sequence: CASSYPGNEQFF.

This rearrangement joins TRBV5-3 to TRBJ1-3; TRBD1 aligns across 8 bases. TRBV5-3 is an open reading frame whose function is uncertain. This CDR3 is 17 amino acids long. V lost 4 bases and J lost 0; bases outside the gene matches: 9. In nucleotides, the CDR3 is TGTGCCAGAAGCGAGGACAGGGCGAATAGCTCTGGAAACACCATATATTTT. This translates into CARSEDRANSSGNTIYF.

J is TRBJ2-3 and V is TRBV15, with D possibly matching TRBD1 (7 bases). This CDR3 is 16 amino acids long. The germline V gene encodes CDR1 LNHNV and CDR2 YYDKDF (reference sequence). The ends were cut back, 3 bases at V and 0 bases at J, with 13 bases in the middle. The CDR3 loop is CATSRQGGSSTDTQYF. CDR3 DNA: TGTGCCACCAGCAGGCAGGGGGGCTCTAGCACAGATACGCAGTATTTT. The full variable domain, completed using reference TRBV15 and TRBJ2-3, is DAMVIQNPRYQVTQFGKPVTLSCSQTLNHNVMYWYQQKSSQAPKLLFHYYDKDFNNEADTPDNFQSRRPNTSFCFLDIRSPGLGDTAMYLCATSRQGGSSTDTQYFGPGTRLTVL.

This clone turned up a few times. The chain's CDR3 is CASSQDGNYGYTF. In DNA form, the CDR3 reads TGCGCCAGCAGCCAAGATGGCAACTATGGCTACACCTTC. The rearrangement links TRBV4-1 to TRBJ1-2; D call uncertain. The V gene's germline CDR1 is MGHRA and CDR2 YSYEKL. V gave up 0 bases and J gave up 2 bases, with 4 bases separating them. The CDR3 runs to 13 residues.

The gene calls are TRBV5-6 and TRBJ1-4, with D maybe TRBD1 (5 bases). This CDR3 spans 12 amino acids. V dropped 0 bases and J dropped 12 bases, with 9 bases sitting between them. The germline CDR1 and CDR2 sequences are SGHDT and YYEEEE. The CDR3 DNA follows: TGTGCCAGCAGCTTGGGGGCGGGACAACTGTTTTTT. It translates to CASSLGAGQLFF.

The chain is built from TRBV27 and TRBJ1-2; the match to TRBD1 covers 8 bases. The CDR3 is 13 residues long. Germline assignment: CDR1 MNHEY and CDR2 SMNVEV (reference sequence). V lost 5 bases, J lost 4 bases, and 3 bases stayed unmatched. The CDR3 DNA follows: TGTGCCAGCAGTCATGGGACAGGCTATGGCTACACCTTC. Encoded protein: CASSHGTGYGYTF.

The chain uses TRBV7-3 and TRBJ2-3, with 10 bases identical to TRBD2. The CDR3 length is 18 residues. Trimming took 4 bases from V and 1 from J; bases not matched to a gene: 11. From germline, CDR1 is SGHTA and CDR2 FQGTGA. The DNA for the CDR3 is TGTGCCAGCAGCTGGGGTAGCGGGGGGAGTCTTGGCACAGATACGCAGTATTTT. Translated, it gives CASSWGSGGSLGTDTQYF.

The chain has TRBV9 and TRBJ2-7, with 7 bases identical to TRBD1. Germline trimming cut 3 bases from V and 1 base from J; bases unmatched to any gene: 7. Germline values: CDR1 SGDLS, CDR2 YYNGEE. The CDR3 runs 15 residues. In DNA, the CDR3 is TGTGCCAGCAGCGAGGGGGCAGGGGTTTCCTACGAGCAGTACTTC. This gives the protein CASSEGAGVSYEQYF.

This chain uses TRBV5-6 with TRBJ2-5; D is possibly TRBD1 (6 bases). The end of the DNA is better explained by TRBJ2-7, so the J call may be wrong. The length of the CDR3 is 13 residues. Germline CDR1 SGHDT, CDR2 YYEEEE. The CDR3 sequence: CASSTLTGYEQYF. CDR3 DNA sequence: TGTGCCAGCAGCACCCTGACAGGCTACGAGCAGTACTTC.

The chain combines TRBV4-2 with TRBJ2-2, with TRBD2 as a possible D gene (6 bases). Looked up from germline, CDR1 is LGHNA and CDR2 is YNFKEQ. The CDR3 totals 16 residues. V lost 0 bases, J lost 1 base, and 9 bases lay in between. The CDR3 DNA reads as TGTGCCAGCAGCCAAGATCCTAGCGAGAACACCGGGGAGCTGTTTTTT. It yields the protein CASSQDPSENTGELFF.

Notes on this clone: At one end the junction does not follow the germline gene, possibly because of a read error. This chain joins TRBV11-2 and TRBJ1-2; no clear D gene. Per germline, CDR1 SGHAT and CDR2 FQNNGV. The CDR3 has 13 residues. CDR3 region: CASSFGGSYGHTF. DNA of the CDR3: TGTGCCAGCAGCTTTGGAGGGAGCTATGGCCACACCTTC.

The chain links TRBV9 to TRBJ2-2; 11 bases line up with TRBD1. CDR3 length equals 19 residues. The trim removed 3 bases at V and 0 bases at J, leaving 10 bases unmatched. Germline loops: CDR1 SGDLS, CDR2 YYNGEE. The CDR3, as DNA: TGTGCCAGCAGCGGCCGGGACAGGGGGTCCTCGACGAACACCGGGGAGCTGTTTTTT. Amino acid sequence: CASSGRDRGSSTNTGELFF.

This chain connects TRBV5-6 to TRBJ1-1; D remains ambiguous. The CDR3 loop spans 13 amino acids. V lost 2 bases and J 0 bases, leaving 5 bases between the germline ends. Germline V gene sequence: CDR1 SGHDT, CDR2 YYEEEE. Here the CDR3 reads CASSFGMNTEAFF. The CDR3 DNA sequence: TGTGCCAGCAGCTTCGGGATGAACACTGAAGCTTTCTTT.

V gene TRBV4-1 combines with J gene TRBJ2-7; 15 bases align to TRBD2. Germline V gives CDR1 MGHRA, CDR2 YSYEKL. The CDR3 extends over 17 amino acids. V lost 4 bases to trimming and J lost 5 bases; unmatched junction nucleotides: 9. In DNA form, the CDR3 reads TGCGCCAGCAGCCTCTCTGGACTAGCGGGGGGGCGAGACGAGCAGTACTTC. This gives the protein CASSLSGLAGGRDEQYF.

The V call is TRBV5-5, the J call TRBJ1-5, with D perhaps matching TRBD1 (5 bases). Germline V gene lookup returns CDR1 SGHKS and CDR2 YYEKEE (reference sequence). The V and J ends lost 0 bases and 7 bases respectively, with 11 bases between them. The CDR3 runs 14 residues. The DNA for the CDR3 is TGTGCCAGCAGCTTGGCAGGGCCAAGGCAGCCCCAGCATTTT. As protein: CASSLAGPRQPQHF.

The V gene is TRBV13, the J gene TRBJ1-2, with 8 bases identical to TRBD1. The CDR3 runs to 15 residues. V dropped 5 bases and J dropped 5; count of bases not matched to a gene: 10. Germline V lookup: CDR1 PRHDT, CDR2 FYEKMQ (reference sequence). The CDR3, as DNA: TGTGCCAGCAGCAATAGAGACAGGGGAGTTTATGGCTACACCTTC. Translated: CASSNRDRGVYGYTF.

The rearrangement links TRBV27 to TRBJ2-5; TRBD2 aligns across 12 bases. With V trimmed by 7 bases and J by 4 bases, 7 bases remained unmatched. This CDR3 contains 15 residues. Germline assignment: CDR1 MNHEY and CDR2 SMNVEV (reference sequence). CDR3 DNA sequence: TGTGCCAGCACCACCTCACTAGCGGGGGGAGAGACCCAGTACTTC. Amino acids: CASTTSLAGGETQYF.

V usage is TRBV5-4 and J usage is TRBJ2-3; 7 bases line up with TRBD2. CDR3 length: 15 residues. Per germline, CDR1 SGHNT and CDR2 YYREEE (reference sequence). V shed 2 bases, J shed 0 bases, and the junction held 3 bases outside the gene matches. CDR3 in DNA: TGTGCCAGCAGCTTTTGGGGGGGGAGCACAGATACGCAGTATTTT. It encodes CASSFWGGSTDTQYF.

The chain recombines TRBV4-2 with TRBJ2-1; D call uncertain. The V gene's germline CDR1 is LGHNA and CDR2 YNFKEQ. This CDR3 contains 14 residues. Trimming shortened V by 1 base and J by 9 bases, and 13 bases separated the two germline ends. For the CDR3, the DNA is TGTGCCAGCAGCCAAGTTGAGGCTACCGGTGAGCAGTTCTTC. Its translation is CASSQVEATGEQFF.

The chain couples TRBV9 to TRBJ1-2; TRBD1 aligns across 12 bases. Losses at the gene ends were 1 base for V and 7 bases for J; bases not matched to a gene: 5. The CDR3 has 15 residues. Germline V gives CDR1 SGDLS, CDR2 YYNGEE. The CDR3 region has the DNA TGTGCCAGCAGCGTAACGGGACAGGGGGCGGTTGGCTACACCTTC. This encodes CASSVTGQGAVGYTF.

The chain carries TRBV5-1 and TRBJ2-7; TRBD1 aligns across 8 bases. Germline V CDR1 and CDR2: SGHRS, YFSETQ. Trimming cost V 2 bases and J 1 base; bases outside gene matches: 2. This CDR3 contains 14 residues. Here the CDR3 DNA reads TGCGCCAGCAGCTTCGGGACAGGATCCTACGAGCAGTACTTC. Translated: CASSFGTGSYEQYF.

J is TRBJ1-1 and V is TRBV11-2, with D unresolved. V lost 8 bases to trimming and J lost 1 base, with 11 bases between them. Looked up from germline, CDR1 is SGHAT and CDR2 is FQNNGV. This CDR3 contains 13 residues. The CDR3 coding sequence is TGTGCCAGCTCCGAGCGGGGGAACACTGAAGCTTTCTTT. This translates into CASSERGNTEAFF.